This T cell receptor (beta chain) is from a study of CD8+ T cells in alopecia areata. RNA, once extracted, was reverse transcribed into cDNA for use as the sequencing template. Assay used: immunoSEQ multiplex PCR; TCRdb lists only in-frame clones, some missing. This table holds 70,000 to 95,000 clones, roughly 51% found once. Trimming took off 1 base at V and 1 base at J, with 7 bases between the two ends. Per germline, CDR1 SGHRS and CDR2 YFSETQ. The CDR3 length is 14 residues. Of note for this clone: The antigen is not known.

Study results and limitations: Normal skin's resident alphabeta T cells are sequenced alongside lesional scalp T cells.

The V and J genes are TRBV5-1 and TRBJ2-3; D is unresolved. This clonotype was sampled from a human donor with alopecia areata. Sequenced sample: NKG2D-high CD8+ T cells sorted from blood. CDR3 protein: CASSLSVGTDTQYF. In DNA, the CDR3 is TGCGCCAGCAGCTTGAGCGTTGGCACAGATACGCAGTATTTT.